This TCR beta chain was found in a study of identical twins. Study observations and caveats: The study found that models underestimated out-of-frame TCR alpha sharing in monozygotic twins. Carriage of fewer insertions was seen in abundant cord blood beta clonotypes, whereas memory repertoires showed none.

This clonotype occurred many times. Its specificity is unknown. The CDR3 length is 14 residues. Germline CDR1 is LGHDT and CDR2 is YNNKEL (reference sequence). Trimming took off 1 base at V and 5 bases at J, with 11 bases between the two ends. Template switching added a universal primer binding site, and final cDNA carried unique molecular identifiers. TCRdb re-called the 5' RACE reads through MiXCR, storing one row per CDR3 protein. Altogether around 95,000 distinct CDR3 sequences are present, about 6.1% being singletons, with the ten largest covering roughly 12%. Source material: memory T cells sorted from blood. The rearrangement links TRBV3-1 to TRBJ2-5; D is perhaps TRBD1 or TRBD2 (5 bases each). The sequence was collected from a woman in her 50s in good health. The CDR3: CASSQGDGSETQYF. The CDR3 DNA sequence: TGTGCCAGCAGCCAAGGGGACGGGTCGGAGACCCAGTACTTC.